A selection of T cell receptor beta chains follows, all from one sample in a study of cytomegalovirus exposure and HLA in healthy donors. The table came from immunoSEQ multiplex PCR; TCRdb's copy has only in-frame clones and leaves some out. The table lists about 180,000 clones, around 80% of them singletons. Sequenced material: PBMCs. These receptors came from a woman aged 30 to 39 in good health and CMV-seronegative. CDR3s leave out the opening cysteine and the closing phenylalanine or tryptophan.

V gene	J gene	CDR3 protein
TRBV7-2	TRBJ2-7	ASSLARAGGSTYEQY
TRBV21-1	TRBJ1-5	ASSKKGGQGKRGNQPQH
TRBV11-3	TRBJ1-2	ASSLDPTGDGYT
TRBV7-6	TRBJ2-2	ASSRTSGEDTGELF
TRBV6-1	TRBJ2-1	ASSGLRGGASYNEQF
TRBV15	TRBJ2-7	ATSRDSLTGREQY
TRBV5-1	TRBJ1-1	ASSFGTGGPEAF
TRBV7-7	TRBJ2-1	ASSLAQLAGDTTYNEQF
TRBV7-8	TRBJ2-7	ASSLLGRGISYEQY
TRBV5-6	TRBJ2-5	ASSQRLGTSGFQETQY
TRBV5-1	TRBJ1-2	ASSVDRAGGYT
TRBV19	TRBJ2-5	ASRSTGVETQY
TRBV4-3	TRBJ1-4	ASSQDDSGQNNEKLF
TRBV10-3	TRBJ1-4	AIGEGANEKLF
TRBV18	TRBJ1-3	ASTGSGNTIY
TRBV9	TRBJ2-1	ASSVEGGVLRNEQF
TRBV5-1	TRBJ2-7	ASSPDRRYEQY
TRBV29-1	TRBJ1-4	SGHTGDEKLF
TRBV6-5	TRBJ1-5	ASRPTVYSNQPQH
TRBV4-1	TRBJ2-3	ASRPVRGGRTDTQY
TRBV19	TRBJ1-2	ASSLKTGGTYGYT
TRBV9	TRBJ1-2	ASSETGDANYGYT
TRBV30	TRBJ2-7	AWSVNRGFDEQY
TRBV4-1	TRBJ2-5	ASSQGLAGGQETQY
TRBV25-1	TRBJ2-2	ASQGRPTGELF
TRBV19	TRBJ2-5	ASSITLAGAFVGETQY
TRBV27	TRBJ1-5	ASSSGTGRSPQH
TRBV30	TRBJ1-2	AWSVSGTGAYT
TRBV5-1	TRBJ2-3	ASSRGQTSTDTQY
TRBV21-1	TRBJ1-4	ASSKGPHPGQGRKLF
TRBV2	TRBJ1-2	ASSEKGTDYGYT
TRBV4-2	TRBJ1-4	ASSQRLIDRSTGEKLF
TRBV18	TRBJ1-2	ASSPTVTANYGYT
TRBV7-2	TRBJ1-5	ASSLDTGYGQPQH
TRBV5-1	TRBJ2-5	ASSLEGGGVEETQY
TRBV4-2	TRBJ1-2	ASSQSTQNYGYT
TRBV5-8	TRBJ1-5	ASSLGQGVRQPQH
TRBV18	TRBJ1-2	ASSPEGNYGYT
TRBV5-1	TRBJ2-3	ASSPRTVGTDTQY
TRBV27	TRBJ2-3	ASRSFGTSGNTDTQY
TRBV5-1	TRBJ1-2	ASSQEGAGGYT
TRBV9	TRBJ1-1	ASSVSDGTEAF
TRBV5-4	TRBJ1-2	ASSLGREWGYT